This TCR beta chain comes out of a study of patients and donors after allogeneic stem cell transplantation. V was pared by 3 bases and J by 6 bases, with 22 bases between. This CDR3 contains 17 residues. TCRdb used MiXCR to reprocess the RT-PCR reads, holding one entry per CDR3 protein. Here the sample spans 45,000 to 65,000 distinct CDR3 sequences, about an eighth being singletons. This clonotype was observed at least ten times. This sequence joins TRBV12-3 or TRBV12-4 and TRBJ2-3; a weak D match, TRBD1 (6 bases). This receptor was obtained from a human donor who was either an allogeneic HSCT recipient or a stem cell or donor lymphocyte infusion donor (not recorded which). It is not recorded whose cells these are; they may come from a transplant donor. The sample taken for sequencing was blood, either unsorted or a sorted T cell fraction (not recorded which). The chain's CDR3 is CASSFPNLRGTPDTQYF. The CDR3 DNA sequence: TGTGCCAGCAGTTTCCCCAACCTTAGGGGGACCCCGGATACGCAGTATTTT.